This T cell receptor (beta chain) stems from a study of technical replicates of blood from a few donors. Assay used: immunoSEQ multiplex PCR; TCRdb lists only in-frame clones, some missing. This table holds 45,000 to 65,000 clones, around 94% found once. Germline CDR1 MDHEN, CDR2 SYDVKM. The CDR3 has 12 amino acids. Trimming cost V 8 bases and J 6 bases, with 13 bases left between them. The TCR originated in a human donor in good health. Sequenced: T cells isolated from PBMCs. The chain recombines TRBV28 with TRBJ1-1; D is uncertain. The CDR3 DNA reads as TGTGCCAGCGAGGACTTCCCGGCTGAAGCTTTCTTT. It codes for CASEDFPAEAFF.